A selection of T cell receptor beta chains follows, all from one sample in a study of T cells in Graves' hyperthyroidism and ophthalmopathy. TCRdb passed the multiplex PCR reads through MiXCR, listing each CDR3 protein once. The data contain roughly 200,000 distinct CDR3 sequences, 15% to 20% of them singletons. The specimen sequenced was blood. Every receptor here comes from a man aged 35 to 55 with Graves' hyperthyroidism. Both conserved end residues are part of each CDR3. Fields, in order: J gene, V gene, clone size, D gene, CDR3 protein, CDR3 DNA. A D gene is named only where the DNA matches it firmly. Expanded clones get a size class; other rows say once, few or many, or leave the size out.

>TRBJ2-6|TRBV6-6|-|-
CASSYALSGANVLTF
TGTGCCAGCAGTTACGCACTCTCTGGGGCCAACGTCCTGACTTTC
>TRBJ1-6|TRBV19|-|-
CAVKRAGDSNSPLHF
TGTGCCGTCAAGCGTGCTGGCGACTCTAATTCACCCCTCCACTTT
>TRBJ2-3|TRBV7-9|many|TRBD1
CASSLVTGADTQYF
TGTGCCAGCAGCTTAGTCACAGGGGCAGATACGCAGTATTTT
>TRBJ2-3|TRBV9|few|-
CASSVGPKDTQYF
TGTGCCAGCAGCGTAGGGCCCAAAGATACGCAGTATTTT
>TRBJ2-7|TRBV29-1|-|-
CSVPGKGSYEQYF
TGCAGCGTGCCGGGAAAGGGGAGCTACGAGCAGTACTTC
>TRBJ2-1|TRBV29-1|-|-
CSVEDQSGDSYNEQFF
TGCAGCGTTGAAGATCAGAGCGGAGACTCCTACAATGAGCAGTTCTTC
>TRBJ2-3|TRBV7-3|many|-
CASSLTNTDTQYF
TGTGCCAGCAGCTTAACGAACACAGATACGCAGTATTTT
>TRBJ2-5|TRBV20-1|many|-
CSARDIQETQYF
TGCAGTGCTAGGGATATCCAAGAGACCCAGTACTTC
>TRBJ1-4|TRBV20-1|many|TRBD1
CSAQGADEKLFF
TGCAGTGCTCAGGGGGCGGATGAAAAACTGTTTTTT
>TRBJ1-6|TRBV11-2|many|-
CASSQTWGQDSPLHF
TGTGCCAGCAGCCAGACTTGGGGGCAGGATTCACCCCTCCACTTT
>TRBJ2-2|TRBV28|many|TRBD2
CASRGAGGNTGELFF
TGTGCCAGCAGGGGAGCGGGGGGGAACACCGGGGAGCTGTTTTTT
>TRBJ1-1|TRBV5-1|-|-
CASSLEWRENTEAFF
TGCGCCAGCAGCTTGGAGTGGAGGGAAAACACTGAAGCTTTCTTT
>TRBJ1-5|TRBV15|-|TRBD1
CATSSYRQGAGNQPQHF
TGTGCCACCAGCAGCTATCGACAGGGGGCAGGCAATCAGCCCCAGCATTTT
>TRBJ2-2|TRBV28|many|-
CASRSGAGELFF
TGTGCCAGCAGATCAGGGGCCGGGGAGCTGTTTTTT
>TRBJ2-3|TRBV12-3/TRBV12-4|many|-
CASSPLRGSTDTQYF
TGTGCCAGCAGCCCGTTAAGGGGATCTACAGATACGCAGTATTTT
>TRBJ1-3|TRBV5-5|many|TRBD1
CASSLAGTGIGNTIYF
TGTGCCAGCAGCTTGGCCGGGACAGGGATCGGAAACACCATATATTTT
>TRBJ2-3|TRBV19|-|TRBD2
CASSIGDGGADTQYF
TGTGCCAGTAGTATAGGAGACGGGGGGGCAGATACGCAGTATTTT
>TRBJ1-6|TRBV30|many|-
CAWSVDGRGNSPLHF
TGTGCCTGGAGTGTAGATGGAAGGGGAAATTCACCCCTCCACTTT
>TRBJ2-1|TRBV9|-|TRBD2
CASSVGLAGGNEQFF
TGTGCCAGCAGCGTGGGACTAGCGGGGGGAAATGAGCAGTTCTTC
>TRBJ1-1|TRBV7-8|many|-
CASSRRRNENTEAFF
TGTGCCAGCAGCCGACGACGGAACGAGAACACTGAAGCTTTCTTT
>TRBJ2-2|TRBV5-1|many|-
CASSLARQNGELFF
TGCGCCAGCAGCTTGGCGCGGCAGAACGGGGAGCTGTTTTTT
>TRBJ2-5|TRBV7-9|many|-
CASSQYIQETQYF
TGTGCCAGCAGCCAATACATTCAAGAGACCCAGTACTTC
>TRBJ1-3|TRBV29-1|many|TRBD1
CSVGTGSGNTIYF
TGCAGCGTGGGGACAGGCTCTGGAAACACCATATATTTT
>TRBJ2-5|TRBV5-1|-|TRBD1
CASSLNTGDQETQYF
TGCGCCAGCAGCCTAAACACAGGGGACCAAGAGACCCAGTACTTC
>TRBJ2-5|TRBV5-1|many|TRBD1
CASSKGQPQETQYF
TGCGCCAGCAGCAAGGGACAGCCCCAAGAGACCCAGTACTTC
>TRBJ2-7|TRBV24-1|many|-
CATSEAPRDYEQYF
TGTGCCACCAGTGAGGCCCCGCGGGACTACGAGCAGTACTTC
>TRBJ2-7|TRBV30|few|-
CAWSHTGTPHPEQYF
TGTGCCTGGAGTCACACCGGGACCCCCCACCCCGAGCAGTACTTC
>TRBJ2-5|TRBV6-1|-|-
CASTPWGSGYQETQYF
TGTGCCAGCACCCCATGGGGCTCCGGGTACCAAGAGACCCAGTACTTC
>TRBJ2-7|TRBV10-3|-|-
CAISEEKTYEQYF
TGTGCCATCAGTGAGGAAAAGACCTACGAGCAGTACTTC
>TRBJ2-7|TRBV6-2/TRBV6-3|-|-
CATSSSYEQYF
TGTGCCACCTCCTCCTCCTACGAGCAGTACTTC
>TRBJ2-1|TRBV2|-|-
CASSEAGIRAFGEQFF
TGTGCCAGCAGTGAAGCAGGGATCCGGGCTTTTGGTGAGCAGTTCTTC
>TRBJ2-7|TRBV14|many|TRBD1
CASSPGQATYSYEQYF
TGTGCCAGCAGCCCGGGACAGGCTACTTACTCCTACGAGCAGTACTTC
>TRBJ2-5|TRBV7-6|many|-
CASSLGPQKTQYF
TGTGCCAGCAGCTTGGGGCCCCAAAAGACCCAGTACTTC
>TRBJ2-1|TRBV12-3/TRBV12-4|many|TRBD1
CASSLIRGRDNEQFF
TGTGCCAGCAGTTTAATCAGGGGGCGGGACAATGAGCAGTTCTTC
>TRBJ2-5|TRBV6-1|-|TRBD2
CASLPPPGGQETQYF
TGTGCCAGCCTACCCCCACCGGGGGGACAAGAGACCCAGTACTTC
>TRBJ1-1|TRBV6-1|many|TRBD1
CASSPGQGVGEAFF
TGTGCCAGCAGCCCTGGACAGGGGGTGGGTGAAGCTTTCTTT
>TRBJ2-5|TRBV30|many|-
CAWRGLKETQYF
TGTGCCTGGAGGGGGCTCAAAGAGACCCAGTACTTC
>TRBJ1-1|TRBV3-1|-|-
CASSLREGRWNDEAFF
TGTGCCAGCAGCCTTAGGGAAGGTCGATGGAACGATGAAGCTTTCTTT
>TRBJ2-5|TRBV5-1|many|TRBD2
CASSQKLASYQETQYF
TGCGCCAGCAGCCAAAAACTAGCGTCGTACCAAGAGACCCAGTACTTC
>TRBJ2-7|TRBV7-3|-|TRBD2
CASSSGLAGDEQYF
TGTGCCAGCAGCTCAGGACTAGCGGGAGACGAGCAGTACTTC